There are a few counts of the clone carrying this T cell receptor (beta chain). PCR primers comprised 60 Vbeta and 13 Jbeta primers. Measured with immunoSEQ multiplex PCR; TCRdb has only the in-frame clones, and not every one. The profile shows about 96,000 clones, 65% to 85% of them singletons. The data originate from a study of cytomegalovirus exposure and HLA in healthy donors. The CDR3 covers 19 residues. Germline assignment: CDR1 SGHDN and CDR2 FVKESK. The V gene lost 1 base and the J gene lost 5 bases, with 26 bases spanning the gap. The sample consisted of PBMCs. The chain couples TRBV14 to TRBJ1-2; maybe TRBD1 (5 bases). The source is a man under 40 in good health and CMV-seronegative. The CDR3 spells CASSQVRVGREGMRYGYTF. CDR3 nucleotide sequence: TGTGCCAGCAGCCAAGTAAGGGTGGGCAGGGAGGGAATGAGGTATGGCTACACCTTC.